Below, 25 T cell receptor beta chains from the same sample are listed, as sequenced in a study of blood T cell repertoires in COVID-19. Produced via immunoSEQ multiplex PCR; TCRdb's table is partial and in-frame only. The sample carries some 150,000 clones, around 90% recorded once. Sequences were obtained from peripheral blood. The receptors here all came from an older woman with acute or convalescent COVID-19.

This chain links TRBV19 with TRBJ2-3; 11 bases are shared with TRBD2. The CDR3 covers 15 residues. The germline CDR1 and CDR2 sequences are LNHDA and SQIVND (reference sequence). The J segment lost 2 bases and the V segment lost 5 bases, leaving 3 bases of the junction unmatched. CDR3 bases: TGTGCCAGTAGTGTGACTAGCGGGGTCACAGATACGCAGTATTTT. It encodes CASSVTSGVTDTQYF.

The CDR3 region is CASSIGGSHTGELFF. The CDR3, as DNA: TGTGCCAGTAGTATTGGGGGGTCGCACACCGGGGAGCTGTTTTTT. The V call is TRBV19, the J call TRBJ2-2, with D possibly TRBD2 on 6 matching bases. This CDR3 contains 15 residues. Per germline, CDR1 LNHDA and CDR2 SQIVND (reference sequence). V dropped 3 bases and J dropped 3 bases, with 11 bases sitting between them.

The V call is TRBV6-2 or TRBV6-3, the J call TRBJ1-2, with a possible D match to TRBD1 (5 bases). Between the trimmed V and J ends, which lost 6 bases and 4 bases, there was a span of 9 bases. Germline-derived CDR1 and CDR2 are MNHEY and SVGEGT. The CDR3 has 12 residues. The CDR3 here is CASSIDSYGYTF. The DNA for the CDR3 is TGTGCCAGCAGCATCGACAGCTATGGCTACACCTTC.

This chain links TRBV5-4 with TRBJ1-1; TRBD1 aligns across 10 bases. Germline lookup yields CDR1 SGHNT and CDR2 YYREEE (reference sequence). This CDR3 has 15 residues. With 4 bases clipped from V and 4 bases from J, the junction kept 7 bases outside the gene matches. The CDR3 DNA reads TGTGCCAGCAGCGAGAGACAGGGGGCTGTCACTGAAGCTTTCTTT. It is translated as CASSERQGAVTEAFF.

In this sample, this clone turned up a few times. The rearrangement links TRBV3-1 (or the pseudogene TRBV3-2) to TRBJ1-3; 9 bases align to TRBD1. The CDR3 spans 16 residues. J was trimmed by 4 bases and V by 4 bases; bases with no gene match: 8. The germline CDR1 and CDR2 sequences are LGHDT and YNNKEL (reference sequence). CDR3 bases: TGTGCCAGCAGCCGGGGACAGGGATTGGGAGGAAACACCATATATTTT. It is translated as CASSRGQGLGGNTIYF.

CDR3 residues: CASSIRGTYNEQFF. CDR3 coding DNA: TGTGCCAGTAGTATTCGGGGGACTTACAATGAGCAGTTCTTC. V is TRBV19 and J is TRBJ2-1, with D perhaps matching TRBD2 (6 bases). Trimming shortened V by 3 bases and J by 4 bases, and 10 bases separated the two germline ends. This CDR3 comprises 14 residues. Per germline, CDR1 LNHDA and CDR2 SQIVND (reference sequence).

The J gene is TRBJ1-1, the V gene TRBV25-1; 7 nucleotides agree with TRBD1. CDR1 is MGHDK and CDR2 is SYGVNS in the germline V gene. This CDR3 is built from 13 residues. V lost 6 bases to trimming and J lost 4 bases; unmatched junction nucleotides: 5. The CDR3 bases are TGTGCCAGCAGGACAGGGTATAGCACTGAAGCTTTCTTT. Amino acids: CASRTGYSTEAFF. Full variable domain (missing parts from reference TRBV25-1 and TRBJ1-1): EADIYQTPRYLVIGTGKKITLECSQTMGHDKMYWYQQDPGMELHLIHYSYGVNSTEKGDLSSESTVSRIRTEHFPLTLESARPSHTSQYLCASRTGYSTEAFFGQGTRLTVV.

In its sample, this clone was seen once. The chain recombines TRBV20-1 with TRBJ2-7, with D unclear. CDR3 length: 14 amino acids. Germline V gene lookup returns CDR1 DFQATT and CDR2 SNEGSKA (reference sequence). Trimming took off 3 bases at V and 2 bases at J, with 14 bases between the two ends. The CDR3 region is CSASGYGQTYEQYF. CDR3 bases: TGCAGTGCTAGTGGATATGGGCAGACCTACGAGCAGTACTTC.

The gene calls are TRBV6-5 and TRBJ1-2; D is unresolved. CDR1 and CDR2 (germline): MNHEY, SVGAGI. The ends were cut back, 4 bases at V and 7 bases at J, with 13 bases in the middle. The CDR3 has 13 amino acids. CDR3 protein: CASSSPGRFGYTF. The DNA of the CDR3 is TGTGCCAGCAGTTCACCCGGGAGGTTTGGCTACACCTTC.

The J gene is TRBJ1-2, the V gene TRBV25-1; D not resolved. CDR3 length: 11 amino acids. V lost 4 bases, J lost 9 bases, and 9 bases lay in between. CDR1 and CDR2 (germline): MGHDK, SYGVNS. The CDR3 nucleotides are TGTGCCAGCAGTGTACTGGGCCGCTACACCTTC. This encodes CASSVLGRYTF.

This chain uses TRBV7-9 with TRBJ1-6; D remains ambiguous. The CDR3 length is 12 residues. Per the germline V gene, CDR1 is SEHNR and CDR2 is FQNEAQ (reference sequence). V lost 6 bases and J 7 bases, leaving 7 bases between the germline ends. The CDR3 DNA reads TGTGCCAGCAGATTCGCGAATTCACCCCTCCACTTT. It is translated as CASRFANSPLHF.

The chain links TRBV28 to TRBJ1-4, with 11 bases aligning to TRBD1. This CDR3 has 16 amino acids. The germline gives CDR1 MDHEN, CDR2 SYDVKM. V was clipped by 5 bases and J by 7 bases; unmatched bases: 9. In DNA, the CDR3 is TGTGCCAGCAGTCAAGCGCCGGGACAGGGGGTTGAAAAACTGTTTTTT. This gives the protein CASSQAPGQGVEKLFF. Together with reference TRBV28 and TRBJ1-4, the CDR3 gives the full variable domain: DVKVTQSSRYLVKRTGEKVFLECVQDMDHENMFWYRQDPGLGLRLIYFSYDVKMKEKGDIPEGYSVSREKKERFSLILESASTNQTSMYLCASSQAPGQGVEKLFFGSGTQLSVL.

J is TRBJ1-6 and V is TRBV25-1, with D tentatively TRBD1 (6 bases). Germline V lookup: CDR1 MGHDK, CDR2 SYGVNS. Trimming took off 2 bases at V and 7 bases at J, with 18 bases between the two ends. The CDR3 is made up of 17 amino acids. CDR3 in amino acids: CASSEHFSGTRNSPLHF. Here the CDR3 DNA reads TGTGCCAGCAGTGAACACTTCTCCGGGACAAGGAATTCACCCCTCCACTTT.

The chain combines TRBV7-8 with TRBJ1-1; D gene ambiguous. Deletions cut 1 base from V and 1 base from J, with 13 bases between. Germline CDR1 is SGHVS and CDR2 is FQNEAQ. The CDR3 consists of 16 residues. CDR3 bases: TGTGCCAGCAGCTTAGTCGTTCTGGCGGCGAACACTGAAGCTTTCTTT. It encodes CASSLVVLAANTEAFF.

The V gene is TRBV7-6, the J gene TRBJ2-1; D unresolved. The ends were cut back, 4 bases at V and 5 bases at J, with 3 bases in the middle. Germline V gene data show CDR1 as SGHVS and CDR2 as FNYEAQ. This CDR3 is 11 amino acids long. Written as DNA, the CDR3 is TGTGCCAGCAGCTACAACAATGAGCAGTTCTTC. Translation: CASSYNNEQFF.

The V and J genes are TRBV9 and TRBJ1-1, with D possibly matching TRBD1 (5 bases). CDR3 length: 13 amino acids. Deletions cut 2 bases from V and 6 bases from J, with 11 bases between. CDR1 and CDR2 (germline): SGDLS, YYNGEE. The CDR3 region has the DNA TGTGCCAGCAGCGTGAGCGGGGGGGCTGAAGCTTTCTTT. The encoded protein is CASSVSGGAEAFF.

The chain employs TRBV19 and TRBJ1-1; D is ambiguous. Trimming stripped 1 base from V and 11 bases from J, with 14 bases between. The CDR3 covers 13 residues. The germline V gene encodes CDR1 LNHDA and CDR2 SQIVND (reference sequence). DNA for the CDR3: TGTGCCAGTAGTATAGGAAGCGTCGTCCTGGCTTTCTTT. This translates into CASSIGSVVLAFF.

This rearrangement joins TRBV4-2 to TRBJ2-1, with 16 bases aligning to TRBD2. V was clipped by 1 base and J by 7 bases; unmatched bases: 7. CDR1 is LGHNA and CDR2 is YNFKEQ in the germline V gene. There are 18 residues in the CDR3. CDR3 in amino acids: CASSQAPGLAGGLNEQFF. The CDR3 nucleotides read TGTGCCAGCAGCCAAGCTCCGGGACTAGCGGGGGGGCTTAATGAGCAGTTCTTC.

The V and J genes are TRBV4-3 and TRBJ1-5, with 8 positions matching TRBD1. The germline CDR1 and CDR2 sequences are LGHNA and YSLEER. Trimming at V came to 4 bases and at J to 6 bases, leaving 8 bases not matched to a gene. The CDR3 spans 15 residues. CDR3 in DNA: TGCGCCAGCAGCCTCAACGACAGGGGAGGTCAGCCCCAGCATTTT. Protein product: CASSLNDRGGQPQHF.

This rearrangement joins TRBV28 to TRBJ1-3, with TRBD1 matching 7 bases. Per germline, CDR1 MDHEN and CDR2 SYDVKM. This CDR3 has 15 residues. The ends lost 6 bases at V and 10 bases at J; junction bases unmatched: 15. CDR3 amino acids: CASSPRGTEPRTIYF. The DNA of the CDR3 is TGTGCCAGCAGCCCCAGGGGGACAGAACCGCGAACCATATATTTT.

V usage is TRBV6-1 and J usage is TRBJ1-4; 7 positions match TRBD1. CDR1 is MNHNS and CDR2 is SASEGT in the germline V gene. The ends lost 1 base at V and 7 bases at J; junction bases unmatched: 6. The CDR3 is made up of 15 amino acids. The CDR3 loop is CASSEGTTGIEKLFF. The CDR3 DNA follows: TGTGCCAGCAGTGAAGGAACGACAGGGATTGAAAAACTGTTTTTT.

This rearrangement joins TRBV29-1 to TRBJ2-3, with TRBD2 identical over 9 bases. The CDR3 has 14 residues. After removal of 4 bases from V and 3 bases from J, the junction contained 5 bases not matched to a gene. Per germline, CDR1 SQVTM and CDR2 ANQGSEA. The CDR3, as DNA: TGCAGCGTTGGGTCTAGCGGGGTAACAGATACGCAGTATTTT. This sequence encodes CSVGSSGVTDTQYF.

The chain couples TRBV5-1 to TRBJ1-1, with D maybe TRBD1 (6 bases). Trimming removed 3 bases from V and 5 bases from J, with 17 bases in between. Looked up from germline, CDR1 is SGHRS and CDR2 is YFSETQ. The CDR3 totals 15 residues. As DNA, the CDR3 is TGCGCCAGCAGCTCGCAGGGGACCCCTAGGACTGAAGCTTTCTTT. Its translation: CASSSQGTPRTEAFF.

This chain connects TRBV27 to TRBJ1-1; D call uncertain. CDR3 length: 14 amino acids. The V end was cut by 2 bases, the J end by 4 bases, with 11 bases between. The germline gives CDR1 MNHEY, CDR2 SMNVEV (reference sequence). DNA of the CDR3: TGTGCCAGCAGTTTAGAGGTGACGGGCACTGAAGCTTTCTTT. This translates into CASSLEVTGTEAFF.

The chain couples TRBV5-1 to TRBJ2-1, with a weak D call TRBD1 (5 bases). V lost 6 bases and J lost 0, with 13 bases in between. The CDR3 consists of 15 residues. Germline values: CDR1 SGHRS, CDR2 YFSETQ. The CDR3 bases are TGCGCCAGCACCACGGACACGAGCTCCTACAATGAGCAGTTCTTC. Its protein product is CASTTDTSSYNEQFF.